A selection of T cell receptor beta chains follows, all from one sample in a study of cytomegalovirus exposure and HLA in healthy donors. Assay used: immunoSEQ multiplex PCR; TCRdb lists only in-frame clones, some missing. The sample's table shows over 120,000 clones. Sequenced input: PBMCs. These receptors all stem from a male donor in good health and CMV-seronegative. Each CDR3 is given with its conserved first and last residue. A D gene is named only where the DNA matches it firmly.

J | V | D | DNA | CDR3
TRBJ1-2 | TRBV27 | TRBD1 | TGTGCCAGCAGTTTCACAGGGGGGTGGGGCTACACCTTC | CASSFTGGWGYTF
TRBJ2-3 | TRBV5-1 | TRBD1 | TGCGCCAGCAGCCCTGACAGGGGGGTAGATACGCAGTATTTT | CASSPDRGVDTQYF
TRBJ1-1 | TRBV19 | TRBD1 | TGTGCCAGTAGTCCTCGGGACAGAACTGAAGCTTTCTTT | CASSPRDRTEAFF
TRBJ1-2 | TRBV2 | - | TGTGCCAGCAGTGATCTCGCAGGGGCCTATGGCTACACCTTC | CASSDLAGAYGYTF
TRBJ2-5 | TRBV19 | TRBD2 | TGTGCCAGTAGACGGACTAGCGGCAAAGAGACCCAGTACTTC | CASRRTSGKETQYF
TRBJ1-6 | TRBV27 | - | TGTGCCAGCAGTTTTCCAAATTCACCCCTCCACTTT | CASSFPNSPLHF
TRBJ2-3 | TRBV30 | - | TGTGCCGGGAGTCCTGGGGGGGCCCGAGGCGGTACGCAGTATTTT | CAGSPGGARGGTQYF
TRBJ1-4 | TRBV9 | - | TGTGCCAGCAGCCCACTCCTAATGACTGGTAATGAAAAACTGTTTTTT | CASSPLLMTGNEKLFF
TRBJ2-5 | TRBV19 | - | TGTGCCAGTAGTAATGAGGGGGGGACTGCGGAGGGCATTTGGACCCAGTACTTC | CASSNEGGTAEGIWTQYF
TRBJ2-7 | TRBV12-5 | - | TGTGCTAGTGGTTTGGTACGATCCTACGAGGTCGGTTCACCCTACGAGCAGTACTTC | CASGLVRSYEVGSPYEQYF
TRBJ2-5 | TRBV4-1 | - | TGCGCCAGCAGCCAAGACCCGGGGTTCGGGGAGACCCAGTACTTC | CASSQDPGFGETQYF
TRBJ1-5 | TRBV18 | - | TGTGCCAGCTCCACAGGGAAAATTAGCAATCAGCCCCAGCATTTT | CASSTGKISNQPQHF
TRBJ2-2 | TRBV9 | - | TGTGCCAGCAGCGTAGCTCCTAGTCGGAACACCGGGGAGCTGTTTTTT | CASSVAPSRNTGELFF
TRBJ1-2 | TRBV19 | TRBD1 | TGTGCCAGTAGTGAGGGACAGAGACTCTATGGCTACACCTTC | CASSEGQRLYGYTF
TRBJ2-2 | TRBV7-9 | - | TGTGCCAGCAGCTTCCTCCCAGACACCGGGGAGCTGTTTTTT | CASSFLPDTGELFF
TRBJ1-4 | TRBV30 | TRBD1 | TGTGCCTGTTCTAACAGGGGGGTTAATGAAAAACTGTTTTTT | CACSNRGVNEKLFF
TRBJ2-1 | TRBV6-5 | TRBD2 | TGTGCCACCTCCGAGCGGGGTTCCTACAATGAGCAGTTCTTC | CATSERGSYNEQFF
TRBJ1-1 | TRBV7-9 | - | TGTGCCAGCAGCTTAGCGTTGGCAGGGGAAGCTTTCTTT | CASSLALAGEAFF
TRBJ1-2 | TRBV5-5 | - | TGTGCCAGCAGCTTAGGACAGACTTACTACACCTTC | CASSLGQTYYTF
TRBJ2-2 | TRBV6-5 | - | TGTGCCAGCAGACTGAAACTAATCGGAGGGGGGGAGCTGTTTTTT | CASRLKLIGGGELFF
TRBJ1-1 | TRBV28 | - | TGTGCCAGCAGCAAAAACACTGAAGCTTTCTTT | CASSKNTEAFF
TRBJ2-7 | TRBV7-2 | TRBD2 | TGTGCCAGCCGCCGCGGGGGACTCTCCTACGAGCAGTACTTC | CASRRGGLSYEQYF
TRBJ2-7 | TRBV6-1 | TRBD1 | TGTGCCAGCACTAACCGGGACAGAACCTACGAGCAGTACTTC | CASTNRDRTYEQYF
TRBJ1-2 | TRBV30 | - | TGTGCCTGGAAAGAGACATGGGGCTACACCTTC | CAWKETWGYTF
TRBJ1-5 | TRBV27 | TRBD1 | TGTGCCAGCAGTACAATTCGGACAGGGGATCAGCCCCAGCATTTT | CASSTIRTGDQPQHF
TRBJ1-3 | TRBV7-8 | TRBD1 | TGTGCCAGCAGCTTAGATGGACAGGGGTCTGGAAACACCATATATTTT | CASSLDGQGSGNTIYF
TRBJ2-2 | TRBV9 | - | TGTGCCAGCAGCCCTGCGTCGGCGGACGGGGAGCTGTTTTTT | CASSPASADGELFF
TRBJ2-5 | TRBV18 | - | TGTGCCAGCTCACCACCTGAGGTGGAGACCCAGTACTTC | CASSPPEVETQYF
TRBJ1-2 | TRBV9 | TRBD1 | TGTGCCAGCAGCGATGACAGGGGGAACTATGGCTACACCTTC | CASSDDRGNYGYTF
TRBJ2-2 | TRBV6-1 | - | TGTGCCAGCACCCCGACCGGGGAGCTGTTTTTT | CASTPTGELFF
TRBJ2-7 | TRBV6-1 | - | TGTGCCAGCAGTGAAGCAGAGTCGTACGAGCAGTACTTC | CASSEAESYEQYF
TRBJ2-6 | TRBV5-8 | - | TGTGCCAGCAGCTTGGCCTCGGGGACTGGGGCCAACGTCCTGACTTTC | CASSLASGTGANVLTF
TRBJ1-1 | TRBV19 | TRBD1 | TGTGCCAGTATGAGAGGGGGCGGTGCGACTGAAGCTTTCTTT | CASMRGGGATEAFF
TRBJ2-2 | TRBV29-1 | - | TGCAGCGTTCGGGGCAGGGGGGTATTTGCGGACACCGGGGAGCTGTTTTTT | CSVRGRGVFADTGELFF
TRBJ2-1 | TRBV5-1 | TRBD1 | TGCGCCACCTCCAGGGGGCCCTCCTACAATGAGCAGTTCTTC | CATSRGPSYNEQFF
TRBJ1-2 | TRBV5-1 | - | TGCGCCAGCAGCCTCCGGGGAGAGGGTGGAGTTGGTGGCTACACCTTC | CASSLRGEGGVGGYTF
TRBJ1-2 | TRBV7-9 | TRBD1 | TGTGCCAGCAGCTTAGCCGGGGCGAGACAGGGAATGAGCGGAGTAGGCTACACCTTC | CASSLAGARQGMSGVGYTF
TRBJ2-7 | TRBV7-8 | - | TGTGCCAGCAGCGGCGCGGCCGGATGGTGGGACGAGCAGTACTTC | CASSGAAGWWDEQYF